This T cell receptor (beta chain) was retrieved from a study of shared clonotypes between healthy human individuals. Study-level findings and limits: A small donor pool kept down the genetic and exposure-history diversity that was represented.

The CDR3 has 16 residues. The germline gives CDR1 SGHAT, CDR2 FQNNGV. V was pared by 5 bases and J by 4 bases, with 9 bases of the junction left unmatched. Deep-level assay runs were performed. Using immunoSEQ multiplex PCR, the repertoire was profiled, and TCRdb retains in-frame clones only, with some absent. This table holds roughly 2.6 million clones, approximately 92% found once. Worth noting for this clone: Its cognate antigen is unknown.

Investigators divided CD4+ cells into CD45RA+ naive and CD45RA-negative memory subsets. The TCR originated in a man between 18 and 29 years old in good health. The chain employs TRBV11-2 and TRBJ2-1, with 9 bases fitting TRBD1. The sequenced sample consisted of naive CD4+ T cells sorted from blood. The subset: CD45RA+ positively selected. The CDR3 loop is CASSPTTGGAYNEQFF. The CDR3 DNA reads TGTGCCAGCAGCCCAACGACAGGGGGTGCATACAATGAGCAGTTCTTC.